The TCR beta chain described here comes from a study of CD8 T cells in ankylosing spondylitis. Notes on the study in general: Fewer than ten highly homologous variants made up a TCR beta motif, and this motif appeared characteristic of ankylosing spondylitis blood. Researchers reportedly found disease-linked clones significantly enriched in matched ankylosing spondylitis synovial fluid.

Germline assignment: CDR1 SGHRS and CDR2 YFSETQ. The CDR3 loop spans 14 amino acids. Trimming took 7 bases from V and 0 from J, leaving 11 bases between them. Notes on this clonotype: No antigen is known for it.

It was by quantitative 5'-RACE with molecular barcodes that TCR beta libraries were made. TCRdb reprocessed the 5' RACE reads via MiXCR and lists one record per CDR3 protein. This table holds a few hundred thousand distinct CDR3 sequences, more than 20% found once. The chain links TRBV5-1 to TRBJ2-1, with D perhaps TRBD2 (5 bases). Sample: blood, either unsorted or a sorted T cell fraction (not recorded which). This TCR came from a male donor with ankylosing spondylitis or in good health (not recorded which). The DNA for the CDR3 is TGCGCCAGCCAAGCGGATAGCTCCTACAATGAGCAGTTCTTC. Translated, it gives CASQADSSYNEQFF.